Listed below are T cell receptor beta chains from one sample, sequenced in a study of blood T cell repertoires in COVID-19. Clones were sequenced by immunoSEQ multiplex PCR, and TCRdb holds only the in-frame ones, with some missing. The sample yields over 100,000 clones, roughly four fifths seen once. The specimen sequenced was peripheral blood. These receptors all stem from a man between 65 and 85 years old with acute or convalescent COVID-19. The CDR3 runs from the conserved cysteine through the conserved F or W. D genes are given only for firm matches. Clone size is given for some rows only: seen once, a few or many times, or a class if the clone is expanded.

. TRBJ2-5 TRBD1 TRBV7-3 CASRATGGGETQYF TGTGCCAGCAGAGCTACAGGGGGCGGCGAGACCCAGTACTTC
. TRBJ1-3 TRBD1 TRBV10-2 CASSEGTVVSGNTIYF TGCGCCAGCAGTGAGGGGACAGTCGTCTCTGGAAACACCATATATTTT
. TRBJ2-3 . TRBV6-5 CASSYYLPPDTQYF TGTGCCAGCAGTTATTATCTTCCCCCAGATACGCAGTATTTT
. TRBJ2-7 . TRBV23-1 CASSQGRAATYEQYF TGCGCCAGCAGTCAAGGCAGGGCAGCGACTTACGAGCAGTACTTC
. TRBJ2-4 TRBD1 TRBV11-2 CASSLAIERGLVGNIQYF TGTGCCAGCAGCTTAGCGATTGAAAGGGGGCTGGTAGGAAACATTCAGTACTTC
. TRBJ1-6 . TRBV9 CASRQGYNSPLHF TGTGCCAGCAGGCAGGGATATAATTCACCCCTCCACTTT
. TRBJ1-5 . TRBV3-1/TRBV3-2 CASSQGGGVFNQPQHF TGTGCCAGCAGCCAAGGAGGGGGGGTCTTCAATCAGCCCCAGCATTTT
once TRBJ1-5 TRBD1 TRBV28 CASSSTGSRQPQHF TGTGCCAGCAGCTCGACAGGGAGTAGGCAGCCCCAGCATTTT
. TRBJ1-2 . TRBV2 CASSSDRIYGYTF TGTGCCAGCAGCTCCGACAGGATCTATGGCTACACCTTC
once TRBJ1-6 . TRBV10-3 CAISESEERSDNSPLHF TGTGCCATCAGTGAGTCGGAGGAGCGGAGCGATAATTCACCCCTCCACTTT
. TRBJ2-7 TRBD1 TRBV30 CAWQGAFHEQYF TGTGCCTGGCAGGGGGCGTTCCACGAGCAGTACTTC
. TRBJ2-2 . TRBV11-2 CASSLTDTGELFF TGTGCCAGCAGCTTGACAGACACCGGGGAGCTGTTTTTT
. TRBJ2-1 TRBD2 TRBV5-1 CASSVTSGRASEQFF TGCGCCAGCAGCGTAACTAGCGGGAGAGCTTCAGAGCAGTTCTTC
. TRBJ2-1 TRBD2 TRBV2 CASRDKRGGYNEQFF TGTGCCAGCAGAGACAAGCGGGGGGGCTACAATGAGCAGTTCTTC
. TRBJ1-1 TRBD1 TRBV7-9 CAVAGQMNTEAFF TGTGCCGTTGCGGGACAGATGAACACTGAAGCTTTCTTT
. TRBJ1-4 . TRBV24-1 CATSEFTGLREKLFF TGTGCCACCAGTGAGTTCACTGGTCTGCGAGAAAAACTGTTTTTT
. TRBJ2-1 . TRBV24-1 CATSDFGQTSGEQFF TGTGCCACCAGTGATTTCGGACAGACGTCTGGTGAGCAGTTCTTC
. TRBJ2-1 TRBD2 TRBV9 CASSVEVLASNEQFF TGTGCCAGCAGCGTAGAAGTACTAGCGAGCAATGAGCAGTTCTTC
. TRBJ2-3 TRBD2 TRBV28 CASRLRLAGLTDTQYF TGTGCCAGCAGACTTCGACTAGCGGGCCTCACAGATACGCAGTATTTT
. TRBJ2-5 TRBD2 TRBV5-1 CASSLQTSGRGWETQYF TGCGCCAGCAGCCTTCAGACTAGCGGGAGGGGTTGGGAGACCCAGTACTTC
. TRBJ1-4 TRBD1 TRBV5-1 CASSSGTVNEKLFF TGCGCCAGCAGCTCAGGGACAGTTAATGAAAAACTGTTTTTT
. TRBJ2-1 . TRBV2 CASSDEVAVYNEQFF TGTGCCAGCAGTGACGAGGTGGCGGTCTACAATGAGCAGTTCTTC
. TRBJ1-1 . TRBV6-5 CASSKGRGELSEAFF TGTGCCAGCAGTAAGGGGAGGGGAGAGTTATCTGAAGCTTTCTTT
. TRBJ2-7 TRBD1 TRBV5-1 CASSLTGGSNEQYF TGCGCCAGCAGCTTGACAGGGGGCTCGAACGAGCAGTACTTC
once TRBJ1-1 . TRBV30 CASADPQREAFF TGTGCCTCCGCGGATCCGCAACGGGAAGCTTTCTTT
. TRBJ1-1 TRBD1 TRBV10-3 CAISPTGATEAFF TGTGCCATCAGTCCGACAGGGGCCACTGAAGCTTTCTTT
. TRBJ2-4 . TRBV10-3 CAISPGQLLAKNIQYF TGTGCCATCAGTCCCGGACAGCTACTAGCCAAAAACATTCAGTACTTC
. TRBJ1-1 . TRBV10-3 CAISEGDSERAFF TGTGCCATCAGTGAGGGTGACTCCGAGCGAGCTTTCTTT
. TRBJ2-7 . TRBV5-1 CASSSLEWSYEQYF TGCGCCAGCAGCTCTCTAGAGTGGTCCTACGAGCAGTACTTC
. TRBJ1-3 . TRBV5-6 CASSPTDSRSGNTIYF TGTGCCAGCAGCCCGACGGACAGCCGCTCTGGAAACACCATATATTTT
. TRBJ2-1 . TRBV30 CAWKLWVGSSNEQFF TGTGCCTGGAAGTTGTGGGTAGGGAGCAGCAATGAGCAGTTCTTC
. TRBJ1-6 . TRBV18 CASTEGYNSPLHF TGTGCCAGTACCGAGGGCTATAATTCACCCCTCCACTTT
few TRBJ2-3 TRBD1 TRBV27 CASSSQGTITDTQYF TGTGCCAGCAGCTCACAGGGGACCATCACAGATACGCAGTATTTT
. TRBJ2-3 TRBD1 TRBV5-1 CASSLIWGTGPDTQYF TGCGCCAGCAGCTTAATCTGGGGGACAGGCCCAGATACGCAGTATTTT
. TRBJ1-5 TRBD1 TRBV18 CASSYGTGDQPQHF TGTGCCAGCTCCTACGGCACAGGGGATCAGCCCCAGCATTTT
. TRBJ1-5 . TRBV6-6 CASSREGDSNQPQHF TGTGCCAGCAGTCGCGAGGGGGATAGCAATCAGCCCCAGCATTTT
few TRBJ2-5 TRBD1 TRBV12-3/TRBV12-4 CASRKTGWETQYF TGTGCCAGCAGGAAGACAGGGTGGGAGACCCAGTACTTC
. TRBJ1-6 TRBD1 TRBV25-1 CASSENRGQDNSPLHF TGTGCCAGCAGTGAAAACAGGGGGCAGGATAATTCACCCCTCCACTTT
. TRBJ1-2 . TRBV5-1 CASSPSNGYGYTF TGCGCCAGCAGCCCTAGTAATGGCTATGGCTACACCTTC
. TRBJ1-2 . TRBV27 CASRDYRDGSSNYGYTF TGTGCCAGCAGGGACTACCGGGACGGCAGTTCTAACTATGGCTACACCTTC